This is a list of T cell receptor beta chains from one sample in a study of long-term antiretroviral therapy in people with HIV. Only in-frame clones appear in the TCRdb table, and some are missing; sequencing was by immunoSEQ multiplex PCR. Among fewer than 20,000 clones listed, around three quarters were seen once. Sequencing used unsorted PBMCs, obtained 1.5 years before starting antiretroviral therapy. The receptors were sampled from a woman aged 45-60 years with HIV. Both conserved end residues are part of each CDR3. A D gene is named only where the DNA matches it firmly. Clone size is given for some rows only: seen once, a few or many times, or a class if the clone is expanded.

few,NA,TRBV6-1,TRBJ2-3,TGTGCCAGCAGTAGGGGAGATACGCAGTATTTT,CASSRGDTQYF
NA,NA,TRBV5-1,TRBJ1-4,TGCGCCAGCAGCTTGGAGGCAGGGAATGAAAAACTGTTTTTT,CASSLEAGNEKLFF
few,NA,TRBV5-1,TRBJ1-1,TGCGCCAGCAGCTTGGATTCGGGGGCAAGTGAAGCTTTCTTT,CASSLDSGASEAFF
once,NA,TRBV28,TRBJ1-1,TGTGCCAGCAGTTTGTCTGTCTTTCCGGGGCTTGGGAACACTGAAGCTTTCTTT,CASSLSVFPGLGNTEAFF
NA,NA,TRBV19,TRBJ1-2,TGTGCCAGTAGTTCTCGCGAGAGGGGCTACACCTTC,CASSSRERGYTF
NA,TRBD2,TRBV5-1,TRBJ2-3,TGCGCCAGCAGCTTGGTCCTAGCGGGGACAAGAGATACGCAGTATTTT,CASSLVLAGTRDTQYF
NA,NA,TRBV15,TRBJ1-1,TGTGCCACCAGCAGAGGAGAACTGAACACTGAAGCTTTCTTT,CATSRGELNTEAFF
once,NA,TRBV7-2,TRBJ1-1,TGTGCCAGCAGCTCACAGATGAACACTGAAGCTTTCTTT,CASSSQMNTEAFF
NA,TRBD1,TRBV6-5,TRBJ1-2,TGTGCCGTTCATCGGACAGGAGCCTATGGCTACACCTTC,CAVHRTGAYGYTF
few,NA,TRBV5-1,TRBJ2-3,TGCGCCAGCAGCTTGGGCGGGCGCACAGATACGCAGTATTTT,CASSLGGRTDTQYF
NA,NA,TRBV19,TRBJ1-2,TGTGCCAGTAGCTCCGGGACATTCGGCTACACCTTC,CASSSGTFGYTF
NA,TRBD2,TRBV7-9,TRBJ2-1,TGTGCCAGCAGCCGAACTAGCGGGGGGGTCCTTTGGAATGAGCAGTTCTTC,CASSRTSGGVLWNEQFF
NA,TRBD1,TRBV5-1,TRBJ1-3,TGCGCCAGCAGCCCTGTGAGCAGGGGGCATTCTGGAAACACCATATATTTT,CASSPVSRGHSGNTIYF
NA,NA,TRBV11-2,TRBJ2-1,TGTGCCAGCAGCTTATCACAAAATGAGCAGTTCTTC,CASSLSQNEQFF
NA,NA,TRBV25-1,TRBJ1-2,TGTGCCAGCAGTAGCTCCGGATTGGGTGAATATGGCTACACCTTC,CASSSSGLGEYGYTF
NA,NA,TRBV11-3,TRBJ2-5,TGTGCCAGCAGGTCAGGGTCAGAGACCCAGTACTTC,CASRSGSETQYF
NA,NA,TRBV6-1,TRBJ2-2,TGTGCCAGCAGTGAAGGACGATTAACGGTCACCGGGGAGCTGTTTTTT,CASSEGRLTVTGELFF
few,NA,TRBV12-5,TRBJ2-3,TGTGCTAGTGGTTTGGTAGAGACAGTCAAGGCAGATACGCAGTATTTT,CASGLVETVKADTQYF
NA,TRBD1,TRBV19,TRBJ2-5,TGTGCCAGTACTGGGGGACAGGGAGGACAGACCCAGTACTTC,CASTGGQGGQTQYF
NA,NA,TRBV5-6,TRBJ2-7,TGTGCCAGCAGCTTGCGGCCGGGACGGGGATTCTACGAGCAGTACTTC,CASSLRPGRGFYEQYF
NA,NA,TRBV5-1,TRBJ1-2,TGCGCCAGCAGCTTGGTTTCGGGGGGTGGACTAGACTATGGCTACACCTTC,CASSLVSGGGLDYGYTF
NA,NA,TRBV29-1,TRBJ1-3,TGCAGCGTTGGGGGGGACCCCGGGACGGCCTCTGGAAACACCATATATTTT,CSVGGDPGTASGNTIYF
once,NA,TRBV6-1,TRBJ1-2,TGTGCCAGCACCGAGCGGACGACTCTCTATGGCTACACCTTC,CASTERTTLYGYTF
NA,NA,TRBV5-5,TRBJ1-4,TGTGCCAGCAGCTCGACCGCTACTCGGAATGAAAAACTGTTTTTT,CASSSTATRNEKLFF
NA,NA,TRBV4-2,TRBJ2-5,TGTGCCAGCAGCCGCCCGGGACAAAGGGAGACCCAGTACTTC,CASSRPGQRETQYF
NA,TRBD1,TRBV7-9,TRBJ1-6,TGTGCCAGCAGCTTAGGGGGACAGGGAAGTTCACCCCTCCACTTT,CASSLGGQGSSPLHF
NA,NA,TRBV10-3,TRBJ1-1,TGTGCCATCAGGGACAGCCCGAACACTGAAGCTTTCTTT,CAIRDSPNTEAFF
NA,TRBD2,TRBV6-6,TRBJ2-1,TGTGCCAGCAGCCCGGGGGGTAGCTCCTACAATGAGCAGTTCTTC,CASSPGGSSYNEQFF
large,NA,TRBV7-3,TRBJ2-2,TGTGCCAGCAGCCTTAACAGTTACACCGGGGAGCTGTTTTTT,CASSLNSYTGELFF
NA,TRBD1,TRBV10-3,TRBJ2-3,TGTGCCATCAGTGATTCACCCGGGACAGGGGCTTCAGATACGCAGTATTTT,CAISDSPGTGASDTQYF
NA,TRBD1,TRBV6-1,TRBJ1-2,TGTGCCAGCAGTAAAGACAGGGTAGGAGTCTATGGCTACACCTTC,CASSKDRVGVYGYTF
NA,TRBD1,TRBV14,TRBJ2-2,TGTGCCAGCAGCCAACCCGGACAGGGGAGGAACACCGGGGAGCTGTTTTTT,CASSQPGQGRNTGELFF
few,NA,TRBV27,TRBJ2-2,TGTGCCAGCAGTACCCAGGTCTTAGACGGCACCGGGGAGCTGTTTTTT,CASSTQVLDGTGELFF
NA,TRBD2,TRBV7-2,TRBJ2-1,TGTGCCAGCAGCACCCGCCCTGGGACTAGCGGGACCAATGAGCAGTTCTTC,CASSTRPGTSGTNEQFF
NA,NA,TRBV7-9,TRBJ2-3,TGTGCCAGCAGCAAAGGGGGGACTTCCACGCAGTATTTT,CASSKGGTSTQYF
few,NA,TRBV28,TRBJ1-6,TGTGCCAGCAGTTTTGGGACGCGTGAGAATTCACCCCTCCACTTT,CASSFGTRENSPLHF
NA,TRBD1,TRBV30,TRBJ1-5,TGTGCCTGGGGTACCCACGGACAGGGGAACCAGCCCCAGCATTTT,CAWGTHGQGNQPQHF
NA,NA,TRBV7-2,TRBJ2-1,TGTGCCAGCAGCTTAGGAGGGCACAATGAGCAGTTCTTC,CASSLGGHNEQFF
once,NA,TRBV14,TRBJ2-7,TGTGCCATCGAGGGGGGCGAGCAGTACTTC,CAIEGGEQYF
NA,TRBD1,TRBV30,TRBJ2-7,TGTGCCTGGAGTGGCCCCGGGACAGGGAGCTCCTACGAGCAGTACTTC,CAWSGPGTGSSYEQYF
NA,NA,TRBV19,TRBJ1-1,TGTGCCAGTAGTATAGACACCTGGAACACTGAAGCTTTCTTT,CASSIDTWNTEAFF
NA,NA,TRBV9,TRBJ1-3,TGTGCCAGCAGCGTAGATTCCCACGGGCCTTCAAGGGGAAACACCATATATTTT,CASSVDSHGPSRGNTIYF
NA,NA,TRBV5-4,TRBJ1-2,TGTGCCAGCAGCTTGGAGGTGGGGGTAGGGACCGGCTACACCTTC,CASSLEVGVGTGYTF
NA,NA,TRBV5-1,TRBJ2-3,TGCGCCAGCAGCGCAGGACAAAGGGGCGATACGCAGTATTTT,CASSAGQRGDTQYF
NA,NA,TRBV7-2,TRBJ2-1,TGTGCCAGCAGCCCCTTACCGGGCGGGAACAATGAGCAGTTCTTC,CASSPLPGGNNEQFF
NA,NA,TRBV7-9,TRBJ2-1,TGTGCCAGCAGCTTGGGGATGTTCGAGCAGTTCTTC,CASSLGMFEQFF
few,NA,TRBV5-1,TRBJ2-2,TGCGCCAGCAGCGTAGGGAACAGGGACCCCAAGGCCGGGGAGCTGTTTTTT,CASSVGNRDPKAGELFF
NA,TRBD1,TRBV11-2,TRBJ1-1,TGTGCCAGCAGAGACCGGGACAGGGGTAAAACTGAAGCTTTCTTT,CASRDRDRGKTEAFF
NA,NA,TRBV2,TRBJ1-2,TGTGCCAGCAGTGACCGGGGGGGGGCTAACTATGGCTACACCTTC,CASSDRGGANYGYTF
few,TRBD1,TRBV6-5,TRBJ1-2,TGTGCCAGCAGTTACCAGGGGGCGGTAGGCTACACCTTC,CASSYQGAVGYTF
NA,TRBD1,TRBV5-4,TRBJ1-1,TGTGCCAGCAGCCTGGGACAGAGCGAAGCTTTCTTT,CASSLGQSEAFF
NA,NA,TRBV2,TRBJ1-1,TGTGCCAGCAGTGTAAAACAGGAAGCTTTCTTT,CASSVKQEAFF
NA,TRBD2,TRBV6-5,TRBJ2-4,TGTGCCAGCAGTTACGGGCGGGGGGGCAGTTGGGACATTCAGTACTTC,CASSYGRGGSWDIQYF
few,NA,TRBV6-6,TRBJ1-2,TGTGCCAGCAAGGAGGGGTCGAAGGGCTACACCTTC,CASKEGSKGYTF
NA,NA,TRBV5-6,TRBJ1-3,TGTGCCAGCAGCTTGGCCGAGACCCAAGGGGGAAACACCATATATTTT,CASSLAETQGGNTIYF